This is a list of T cell receptor beta chains from one sample in a study of regulatory T cells in long-lasting Graves disease. TCRdb redid the calling of the multiplex PCR reads with MiXCR, one entry per CDR3 protein. The sample includes 300,000 to 400,000 distinct CDR3 sequences, 15% to 20% seen only once; the top ten take roughly 29%. These data were likewise used in another study, on T cells in Graves' hyperthyroidism and ophthalmopathy.

Specimen: peripheral blood mononuclear cells (PBMCs), collected at new diagnosis, from a patient treated with antithyroid drugs. The receptors shown here come from a middle-aged man with Graves disease. The CDR3 runs from the conserved cysteine through the conserved F or W. A D gene is named only where the DNA matches it firmly. Rows may omit the clone size; those that give it use once, few, many or a size class.

J: TRBJ2-2; D: -; size: -; V: TRBV30; CDR3: CAWRPPSAAGELFF; DNA: TGTGCCTGGAGACCCCCTAGCGCGGCCGGGGAGCTGTTTTTT
J: TRBJ2-5; D: -; size: many; V: TRBV11-2; CDR3: CASPSRPDTGETQYF; DNA: TGTGCCAGCCCCTCCAGGCCTGACACGGGGGAGACCCAGTACTTC
J: TRBJ2-7; D: TRBD2; size: many; V: TRBV5-1; CDR3: CASSLESGRVTYEQYF; DNA: TGCGCCAGCAGCTTGGAATCAGGGAGGGTAACCTACGAGCAGTACTTC
J: TRBJ1-5; D: TRBD1; size: few; V: TRBV18; CDR3: CASSPRDRRHQPQHF; DNA: TGTGCCAGCTCACCGCGGGACAGACGACATCAGCCCCAGCATTTT
J: TRBJ1-1; D: -; size: few; V: TRBV5-1; CDR3: CASKMGPENTEAFF; DNA: TGCGCCAGCAAAATGGGCCCGGAGAACACTGAAGCTTTCTTT
J: TRBJ1-1; D: TRBD1; size: many; V: TRBV5-1; CDR3: CASSLNRGLVEAFF; DNA: TGCGCCAGCAGCTTGAACAGGGGGCTTGTTGAAGCTTTCTTT
J: TRBJ2-1; D: TRBD2; size: many; V: TRBV20-1; CDR3: CSARLGLASNEQFF; DNA: TGCAGTGCTAGACTAGGACTAGCGTCGAATGAGCAGTTCTTC
J: TRBJ2-2; D: -; size: many; V: TRBV7-9; CDR3: CASSNRGTGELFF; DNA: TGTGCCAGCAGCAATAGGGGGACCGGGGAGCTGTTTTTT
J: TRBJ1-5; D: -; size: many; V: TRBV2; CDR3: CASSKERGNQPQHF; DNA: TGTGCCAGCAGTAAGGAACGGGGCAATCAGCCCCAGCATTTT
J: TRBJ2-1; D: -; size: many; V: TRBV18; CDR3: CASSPPGYNEQFF; DNA: TGTGCCAGCTCACCACCGGGCTACAATGAGCAGTTCTTC
J: TRBJ2-7; D: TRBD1; size: -; V: TRBV5-6; CDR3: CASSTTGFEQYF; DNA: TGTGCCAGCAGCACGACAGGGTTCGAGCAGTACTTC
J: TRBJ2-1; D: TRBD2; size: once; V: TRBV20-1; CDR3: CSGSGGAWNEQFF; DNA: TGCAGTGGTTCCGGGGGGGCCTGGAATGAGCAGTTCTTC
J: TRBJ2-7; D: TRBD1; size: -; V: TRBV20-1; CDR3: CSARAPGQGLYEQYF; DNA: TGCAGTGCTAGAGCCCCCGGACAGGGCCTGTACGAGCAGTACTTC
J: TRBJ2-3; D: TRBD2; size: many; V: TRBV7-2; CDR3: CASSPSRGAYTQYF; DNA: TGTGCCAGCAGCCCCTCGCGGGGGGCGTATACGCAGTATTTT
J: TRBJ1-1; D: -; size: many; V: TRBV18; CDR3: CASSPASQGSRHTEAFF; DNA: TGTGCCAGCTCACCCGCCTCTCAGGGGTCGAGACACACTGAAGCTTTCTTT
J: TRBJ2-5; D: -; size: many; V: TRBV28; CDR3: CASSGPRFGKETQYF; DNA: TGTGCCAGCAGTGGCCCCCGGTTCGGTAAAGAGACCCAGTACTTC
J: TRBJ2-3; D: TRBD2; size: -; V: TRBV7-3; CDR3: CASSLRLAGIGAQYF; DNA: TGTGCCAGCAGCTTAAGACTAGCGGGGATCGGAGCGCAGTATTTT
J: TRBJ2-7; D: TRBD1; size: many; V: TRBV10-3; CDR3: CAIRRGQDRYEQYF; DNA: TGTGCCATCAGACGGGGACAGGACCGGTACGAGCAGTACTTC
J: TRBJ2-1; D: -; size: -; V: TRBV20-1; CDR3: CSASEGPNEQFF; DNA: TGCAGTGCTAGTGAGGGGCCCAATGAGCAGTTCTTC
J: TRBJ1-4; D: -; size: few; V: TRBV30; CDR3: CAWSVGGGNEKLFF; DNA: TGTGCCTGGAGTGTTGGTGGGGGTAATGAAAAACTGTTTTTT
J: TRBJ2-1; D: TRBD1; size: few; V: TRBV7-3; CDR3: CASSRGQLNEQFF; DNA: TGTGCCAGCAGCCGGGGACAGCTCAATGAGCAGTTCTTC
J: TRBJ2-1; D: TRBD1; size: many; V: TRBV28; CDR3: CASSSTGTGTYNEQFF; DNA: TGTGCCAGCAGTTCGACCGGGACAGGTACCTACAATGAGCAGTTCTTC
J: TRBJ2-3; D: -; size: -; V: TRBV20-1; CDR3: CSARGLSWDTQYF; DNA: TGCAGTGCTAGAGGCCTTAGTTGGGATACGCAGTATTTT
J: TRBJ1-5; D: -; size: -; V: TRBV6-1; CDR3: CASSEVWRGKSDQPQHF; DNA: TGTGCCAGCAGTGAAGTTTGGCGCGGGAAATCGGATCAGCCCCAGCATTTT
J: TRBJ2-6; D: -; size: many; V: TRBV27; CDR3: CASSRMGSGANVLTF; DNA: TGTGCCAGCAGTCGTATGGGCTCTGGGGCCAACGTCCTGACTTTC
J: TRBJ2-2; D: TRBD1; size: few; V: TRBV19; CDR3: CASLPGTGEPGELFF; DNA: TGTGCCAGCCTACCCGGGACAGGGGAGCCGGGGGAGCTGTTTTTT
J: TRBJ2-3; D: -; size: many; V: TRBV20-1; CDR3: CSAEGWTSTDTQYF; DNA: TGCAGTGCTGAAGGTTGGACTAGCACAGATACGCAGTATTTT
J: TRBJ1-2; D: -; size: few; V: TRBV5-1; CDR3: CASSSATGTLYGYTF; DNA: TGCGCCAGCAGTTCCGCCACAGGGACGCTCTATGGCTACACCTTC
J: TRBJ1-6; D: TRBD1; size: many; V: TRBV28; CDR3: CASGTDGASPLHF; DNA: TGTGCCAGTGGGACAGACGGGGCTTCACCCCTCCACTTT
J: TRBJ1-5; D: -; size: few; V: TRBV7-9; CDR3: CASGPRNQPQHF; DNA: TGTGCCAGCGGCCCACGCAATCAGCCCCAGCATTTT
J: TRBJ2-5; D: TRBD2; size: -; V: TRBV20-1; CDR3: CSARVRTGRTSGPQETQYF; DNA: TGCAGTGCTAGAGTTAGGACAGGAAGGACTAGCGGTCCTCAAGAGACCCAGTACTTC
J: TRBJ2-1; D: -; size: many; V: TRBV11-3; CDR3: CASSLEQGGDNEQFF; DNA: TGTGCCAGCAGCTTAGAACAGGGAGGGGATAATGAGCAGTTCTTC
J: TRBJ2-2; D: TRBD2; size: few; V: TRBV5-8; CDR3: CASSLLQTSGDTGELFF; DNA: TGTGCCAGCAGCTTACTGCAGACTAGCGGGGACACCGGGGAGCTGTTTTTT
J: TRBJ2-7; D: TRBD2; size: many; V: TRBV2; CDR3: CASRLTSGGTYEQYF; DNA: TGTGCCAGCAGACTCACTAGCGGGGGTACCTACGAGCAGTACTTC
J: TRBJ1-5; D: TRBD1; size: few; V: TRBV11-2; CDR3: CASSVNSGTGDQPQHF; DNA: TGTGCCAGCAGCGTAAATTCCGGGACAGGGGACCAGCCCCAGCATTTT
J: TRBJ2-2; D: TRBD1; size: -; V: TRBV18; CDR3: CASSPSMTGMNTGELFF; DNA: TGTGCCAGCTCACCATCGATGACAGGGATGAACACCGGGGAGCTGTTTTTT
J: TRBJ1-2; D: TRBD1; size: -; V: TRBV30; CDR3: CACRRDRAYRGYGYTF; DNA: TGTGCCTGCCGGCGGGACAGGGCATATCGCGGCTATGGCTACACCTTC
J: TRBJ1-6; D: -; size: few; V: TRBV6-1; CDR3: CAIKDEYNSPLHF; DNA: TGTGCCATCAAAGACGAGTATAATTCACCCCTCCACTTT
J: TRBJ2-3; D: TRBD1; size: few; V: TRBV5-1; CDR3: CASSIGTDGDTQYF; DNA: TGCGCCAGCAGCATTGGGACAGACGGAGATACGCAGTATTTT
J: TRBJ1-1; D: -; size: many; V: TRBV7-6; CDR3: CASSLGPGQNTEAFF; DNA: TGTGCCAGCAGCTTAGGGCCAGGGCAAAACACTGAAGCTTTCTTT
J: TRBJ2-3; D: TRBD2; size: -; V: TRBV6-4; CDR3: CASSRLAPKDTQYF; DNA: TGTGCCAGCAGCCGACTAGCGCCTAAGGATACGCAGTATTTT
J: TRBJ1-5; D: -; size: -; V: TRBV18; CDR3: CASSPDGGYQPQHF; DNA: TGTGCCAGCTCTCCGGACGGAGGTTATCAGCCCCAGCATTTT
J: TRBJ2-3; D: TRBD2; size: -; V: TRBV5-4; CDR3: CASSDRTSGGATDTQYF; DNA: TGTGCCAGCAGCGATCGGACTAGCGGGGGGGCCACAGATACGCAGTATTTT
J: TRBJ2-5; D: -; size: -; V: TRBV20-1; CDR3: CSAGSNDETQYF; DNA: TGCAGTGCTGGATCCAACGACGAGACCCAGTACTTC
J: TRBJ2-7; D: -; size: many; V: TRBV6-5; CDR3: CASSYNPPGLYEQYF; DNA: TGTGCCAGCAGTTATAATCCTCCTGGGCTTTACGAGCAGTACTTC
J: TRBJ2-5; D: -; size: few; V: TRBV7-9; CDR3: CASSSNGWRETQYF; DNA: TGTGCCAGCAGCTCTAACGGTTGGCGTGAGACCCAGTACTTC
J: TRBJ1-1; D: -; size: many; V: TRBV28; CDR3: CASSSPQLEAFF; DNA: TGTGCCAGCAGTTCCCCACAGCTTGAAGCTTTCTTT
J: TRBJ2-7; D: TRBD1; size: many; V: TRBV7-2; CDR3: CASSLGRTGLGEQYF; DNA: TGTGCCAGCAGCTTAGGCCGGACAGGGTTGGGCGAGCAGTACTTC
J: TRBJ2-1; D: TRBD1; size: many; V: TRBV9; CDR3: CASSLRDRWDNEQFF; DNA: TGTGCCAGCAGCCTCCGGGACAGGTGGGACAATGAGCAGTTCTTC
J: TRBJ2-2; D: -; size: many; V: TRBV2; CDR3: CASSEGRQARTGELFF; DNA: TGTGCCAGCAGTGAAGGACGACAGGCCCGTACCGGGGAGCTGTTTTTT
J: TRBJ2-7; D: -; size: -; V: TRBV5-1; CDR3: CASSLAPGYEQYF; DNA: TGCGCCAGCAGCTTGGCCCCAGGGTACGAGCAGTACTTC
J: TRBJ1-1; D: -; size: -; V: TRBV6-1; CDR3: CASSGWTENTEAFF; DNA: TGTGCCAGCAGTGGTTGGACGGAAAACACTGAAGCTTTCTTT
J: TRBJ2-3; D: -; size: -; V: TRBV6-2/TRBV6-3; CDR3: CASRLHGSSTDTQYF; DNA: TGTGCCAGCCGGCTCCACGGAAGTAGCACAGATACGCAGTATTTT
J: TRBJ2-2; D: TRBD1; size: many; V: TRBV2; CDR3: CASSGRDRNTGELFF; DNA: TGTGCCAGCAGTGGAAGGGACAGGAACACCGGGGAGCTGTTTTTT
J: TRBJ2-1; D: -; size: many; V: TRBV12-3/TRBV12-4; CDR3: CASSLSAGAINEQFF; DNA: TGTGCCAGCAGTTTGTCGGCGGGGGCCATCAATGAGCAGTTCTTC
J: TRBJ1-3; D: TRBD1; size: many; V: TRBV4-3; CDR3: CASSQEPQGTGNTIYF; DNA: TGCGCCAGCAGCCAAGAACCACAGGGGACTGGAAACACCATATATTTT
J: TRBJ1-1; D: -; size: many; V: TRBV7-9; CDR3: CASSEYRDLNTEAFF; DNA: TGTGCCAGCAGCGAATACAGGGATCTGAACACTGAAGCTTTCTTT
J: TRBJ2-3; D: TRBD1; size: many; V: TRBV5-1; CDR3: CASSPTGPDTQYF; DNA: TGTGCCAGCAGCCCGACAGGGCCAGATACGCAGTATTTT
J: TRBJ2-5; D: -; size: many; V: TRBV24-1; CDR3: CATSARGTRGETQYF; DNA: TGTGCCACCAGTGCTAGGGGCACTAGAGGGGAGACCCAGTACTTC
J: TRBJ2-7; D: TRBD1; size: -; V: TRBV6-1; CDR3: CASSGTGFFYEQYF; DNA: TGTGCCAGCAGTGGGACAGGGTTTTTCTACGAGCAGTACTTC